This T cell receptor beta chain derives from a study of regulatory T cells in long-lasting Graves disease. Study results and caveats: Sharing of public clonotypes was greater in persistent patients (under 3,000) than in new patients (roughly 970).

Time point reported: newly diagnosed GD, antithyroid drugs for less than 3 months. Construction of the TCR library relied on RNA isolated from PBMCs. The CDR3 has 11 amino acids. Germline CDR1 MNHNS, CDR2 SASEGT. There are a few counts of this clonotype. Its antigen is not identified. With iRepertoire HTBI primers and Arm-PCR of CDR3 regions, TCR beta libraries were built. MiXCR, run by TCRdb on the multiplex PCR reads, gives a single entry per CDR3 protein. The sample has roughly 220,000 distinct CDR3 sequences, approximately 20% seen once. The chain uses TRBV6-1 and TRBJ2-4; TRBD2 aligns across 7 bases. The sequence derives from a female donor with Graves disease. The sample here was peripheral blood mononuclear cells (PBMCs), taken at new diagnosis, from a patient treated with antithyroid drugs. CDR3 sequence: CTTGDYYIQYF. In DNA, the CDR3 is TGTACCACCGGGGACTATTACATTCAGTACTTC.